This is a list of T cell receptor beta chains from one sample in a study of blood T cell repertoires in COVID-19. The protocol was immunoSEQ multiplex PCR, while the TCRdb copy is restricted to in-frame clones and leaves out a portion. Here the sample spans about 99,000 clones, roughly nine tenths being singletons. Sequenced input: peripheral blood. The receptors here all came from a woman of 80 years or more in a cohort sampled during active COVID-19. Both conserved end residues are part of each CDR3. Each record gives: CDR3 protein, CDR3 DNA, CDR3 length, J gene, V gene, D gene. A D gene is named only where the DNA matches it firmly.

CASSWGAGVNTEAFF | TGTGCCAGCAGCTGGGGGGCGGGAGTGAACACTGAAGCTTTCTTT | 15 | TRBJ1-1 | TRBV5-5 | NA
CASSLHLGQGAGGYTF | TGTGCCAGCAGTCTACACCTGGGACAGGGGGCCGGTGGCTACACCTTC | 16 | TRBJ1-2 | TRBV6-2/TRBV6-3 | TRBD1
CASRMRGKNYNEQFF | TGTGCCAGTAGAATGCGAGGGAAAAACTACAATGAGCAGTTCTTC | 15 | TRBJ2-1 | TRBV21-1 | NA
CASSTDRSNYGYTF | TGTGCCAGCTCAACGGACAGGAGTAACTATGGCTACACCTTC | 14 | TRBJ1-2 | TRBV18 | TRBD1
CASSISSVSGNTIYF | TGTGCCAGTAGTATATCGTCAGTCTCTGGAAACACCATATATTTT | 15 | TRBJ1-3 | TRBV19 | NA
CASSRDRSSYNYGYTF | TGTGCCAGCTCACGGGACAGGAGCTCTTATAACTATGGCTACACCTTC | 16 | TRBJ1-2 | TRBV18 | TRBD1
CASSAQGTYGYTF | TGTGCCAGCAGCGCCCAGGGGACCTATGGCTACACCTTC | 13 | TRBJ1-2 | TRBV5-8 | NA
CASSLQKGHPYGYTF | TGTGCCAGCAGTTTACAGAAGGGACACCCCTATGGCTACACCTTC | 15 | TRBJ1-2 | TRBV27 | NA
CASSLEFTSTDTQYF | TGTGCCAGCAGTTTAGAGTTTACTAGCACAGATACGCAGTATTTT | 15 | TRBJ2-3 | TRBV6-6 | NA
CASSLLAGGFQETQYF | TGTGCCAGCAGCTTACTAGCGGGGGGGTTTCAAGAGACCCAGTACTTC | 16 | TRBJ2-5 | TRBV11-2 | TRBD2
CATSERTAWRPQHF | TGTGCCACCAGTGAGAGGACAGCCTGGCGGCCCCAGCATTTT | 14 | TRBJ1-5 | TRBV24-1 | NA
CASSLGSGVYNEQFF | TGTGCCAGCAGCTTAGGTAGCGGGGTTTACAATGAGCAGTTCTTC | 15 | TRBJ2-1 | TRBV7-9 | TRBD2
CASSQLAGGSYEQYF | TGTGCCAGCAGCCAACTAGCGGGGGGCTCCTACGAGCAGTACTTC | 15 | TRBJ2-7 | TRBV4-2 | TRBD2
CASRPGQDNSPLHF | TGTGCCAGCAGACCGGGACAGGATAATTCACCCCTCCACTTT | 14 | TRBJ1-6 | TRBV27 | TRBD1
CAISEYRGKKDYGYTF | TGTGCCATCAGTGAATACAGGGGGAAAAAGGACTATGGCTACACCTTC | 16 | TRBJ1-2 | TRBV10-3 | TRBD1
CAWRGRGYGYTF | TGTGCCTGGAGGGGGAGGGGCTATGGCTACACCTTC | 12 | TRBJ1-2 | TRBV30 | NA
CASSPRAGDSNQPQHF | TGTGCCAGCTCACCACGGGCAGGGGATAGCAATCAGCCCCAGCATTTT | 16 | TRBJ1-5 | TRBV18 | NA
CASRETGGSRGNQPQHF | TGTGCCAGTAGGGAGACAGGGGGCTCGAGGGGCAATCAGCCCCAGCATTTT | 17 | TRBJ1-5 | TRBV19 | TRBD1
CASSSPWTAKDTGELFF | TGTGCCAGTAGTAGCCCTTGGACAGCCAAGGATACCGGGGAGCTGTTTTTT | 17 | TRBJ2-2 | TRBV19 | NA
CASSLFLGATEAFF | TGTGCCAGCAGCTTATTTCTGGGGGCCACTGAAGCTTTCTTT | 14 | TRBJ1-1 | TRBV7-3 | NA
CASSQARDSPYGYTF | TGTGCCAGCAGCCAAGCGCGGGACAGCCCCTATGGCTACACCTTC | 15 | TRBJ1-2 | TRBV3-1/TRBV3-2 | TRBD1
CASSLVQMNTEAFF | TGTGCCAGCAGCTTAGTCCAAATGAACACTGAAGCTTTCTTT | 14 | TRBJ1-1 | TRBV11-2 | NA
CASSPPSVTGELFF | TGTGCCAGCAGCCCGCCATCGGTGACCGGGGAGCTGTTTTTT | 14 | TRBJ2-2 | TRBV3-1/TRBV3-2 | NA
CASSSSGSRSDTQYF | TGCGCCAGCAGCTCTAGCGGGAGCCGGTCAGATACGCAGTATTTT | 15 | TRBJ2-3 | TRBV5-1 | TRBD2
CASSQDRGVMNEQFF | TGTGCCAGTAGTCAGGACAGGGGAGTAATGAATGAGCAGTTCTTC | 15 | TRBJ2-1 | TRBV19 | TRBD1
CASRTGSSYEQYF | TGTGCCAGCAGGACAGGTAGCTCCTACGAGCAGTACTTC | 13 | TRBJ2-7 | TRBV5-6 | NA
CASSFSGGAADEQFF | TGTGCCAGCAGCTTTAGCGGGGGGGCCGCCGATGAGCAGTTCTTC | 15 | TRBJ2-1 | TRBV7-9 | TRBD2